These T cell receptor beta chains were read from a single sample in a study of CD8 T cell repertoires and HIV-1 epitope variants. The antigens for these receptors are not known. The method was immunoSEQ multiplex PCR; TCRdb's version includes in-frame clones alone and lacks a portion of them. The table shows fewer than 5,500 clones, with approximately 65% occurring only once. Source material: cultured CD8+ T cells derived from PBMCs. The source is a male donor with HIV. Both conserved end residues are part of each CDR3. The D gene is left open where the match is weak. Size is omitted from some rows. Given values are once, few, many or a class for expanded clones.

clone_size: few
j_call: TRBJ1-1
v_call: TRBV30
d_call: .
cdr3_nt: TGTGCCTGGAGTGTGGGCAATGAAGCTTTCTTT
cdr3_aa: CAWSVGNEAFF

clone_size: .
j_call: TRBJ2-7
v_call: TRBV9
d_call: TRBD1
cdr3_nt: TGTGCCAGCAGCGCGACCGGGACAGGGGTTTACGAGCAGTACTTC
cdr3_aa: CASSATGTGVYEQYF

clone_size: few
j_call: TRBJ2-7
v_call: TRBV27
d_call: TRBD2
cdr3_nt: TGTGCCAGCAGTTTCGGAGCGGGGGTCACCTACGAGCAGTACTTC
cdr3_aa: CASSFGAGVTYEQYF

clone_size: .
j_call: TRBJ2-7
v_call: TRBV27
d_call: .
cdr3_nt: TGTGCCAGCAGTTTGTGGTCTGGCGGCTACGAGCAGTACTTC
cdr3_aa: CASSLWSGGYEQYF

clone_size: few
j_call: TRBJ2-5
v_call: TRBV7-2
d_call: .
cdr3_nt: TGTGCCAGCAGCGTAACAGGGGGGGAAGAGACCCAGTACTTC
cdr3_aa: CASSVTGGEETQYF

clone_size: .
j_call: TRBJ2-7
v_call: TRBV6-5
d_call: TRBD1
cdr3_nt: TGTGCCAGCAGCCCCGGACAGGGGGTCTACGAGCAGTACTTC
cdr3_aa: CASSPGQGVYEQYF

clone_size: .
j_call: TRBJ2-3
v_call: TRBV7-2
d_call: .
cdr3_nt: TGTGCCAGCAGCTTATGGCAGATCACAGATACGCAGTATTTT
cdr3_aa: CASSLWQITDTQYF

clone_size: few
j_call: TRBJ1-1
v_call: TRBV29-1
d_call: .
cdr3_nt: TGCAGCGTTATTGGACTGACGAACACTGAAGCTTTCTTT
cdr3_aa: CSVIGLTNTEAFF

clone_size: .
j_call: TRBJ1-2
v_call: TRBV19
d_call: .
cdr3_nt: TGTGCCAGTAGTATTGAAGGGAACTATGGCTACACCTTC
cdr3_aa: CASSIEGNYGYTF

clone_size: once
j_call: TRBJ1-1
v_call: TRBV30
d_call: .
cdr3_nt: TGTGCCTGGGCCCCGGCGAACACTGAAGCTTTCTTT
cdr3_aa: CAWAPANTEAFF

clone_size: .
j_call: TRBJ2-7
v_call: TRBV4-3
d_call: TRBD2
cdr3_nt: TGCGCCAGCAGCCAAGGGACTAGCAACGAGCAGTACTTC
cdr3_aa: CASSQGTSNEQYF

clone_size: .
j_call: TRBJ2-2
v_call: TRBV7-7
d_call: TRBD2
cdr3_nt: TGTGCCAGCAGCTCTTTTCCGGGGGGGAACACCGGGGAGCTGTTTTTT
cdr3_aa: CASSSFPGGNTGELFF

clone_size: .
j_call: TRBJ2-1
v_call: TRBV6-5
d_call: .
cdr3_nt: TGTGCCAGCAGTTACCTTGGGCGGTCCAATGAGCAGTTCTTC
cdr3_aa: CASSYLGRSNEQFF

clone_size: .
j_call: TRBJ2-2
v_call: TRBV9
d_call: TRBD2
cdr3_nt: TGTGCCAGCAGCGTAAGCGGGGGTGGTTCCGGGGAGCTGTTTTTT
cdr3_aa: CASSVSGGGSGELFF

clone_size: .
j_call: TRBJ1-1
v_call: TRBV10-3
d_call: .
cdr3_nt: TGTGCCATCACTTTGGACGGAAACACTGAAGCTTTCTTT
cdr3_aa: CAITLDGNTEAFF

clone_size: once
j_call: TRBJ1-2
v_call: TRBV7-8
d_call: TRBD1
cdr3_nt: TGTGCCAGCAGCTTAGCGAGGGGGGACAGGGCTATCTATGGCTACACCTTC
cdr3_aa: CASSLARGDRAIYGYTF

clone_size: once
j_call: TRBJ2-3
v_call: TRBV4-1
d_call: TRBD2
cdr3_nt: TGCGCCAGCAGCCAAGACCCCCCTAGCGGGACTAGCACAGATACGCAGTATTTT
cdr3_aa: CASSQDPPSGTSTDTQYF

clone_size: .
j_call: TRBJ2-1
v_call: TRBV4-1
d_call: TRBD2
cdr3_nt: TGCGCCAGCAGCCATCCCAGCGGGACCCACAATGAGCAGTTCTTC
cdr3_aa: CASSHPSGTHNEQFF

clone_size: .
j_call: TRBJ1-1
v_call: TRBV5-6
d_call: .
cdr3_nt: TGTGCCAGCAGCTTGGTGGAGGAGGGCACTGAAGCTTTCTTT
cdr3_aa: CASSLVEEGTEAFF

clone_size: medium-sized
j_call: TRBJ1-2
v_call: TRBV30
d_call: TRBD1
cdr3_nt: TGTGCCCCTACAGGGGGGTCCTTCTATGGCTACACCTTC
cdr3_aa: CAPTGGSFYGYTF

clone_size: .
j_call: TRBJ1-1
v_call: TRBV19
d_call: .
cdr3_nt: TGTGCCAGTAGTTCCTCGGAGGGGCCCTACACTGAAGCTTTCTTT
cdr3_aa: CASSSSEGPYTEAFF

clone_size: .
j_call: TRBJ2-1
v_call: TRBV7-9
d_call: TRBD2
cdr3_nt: TGTGCCAGCAGCCTCGGGCTAGCGGGTGGGGCCGATGAGCAGTTCTTC
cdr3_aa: CASSLGLAGGADEQFF

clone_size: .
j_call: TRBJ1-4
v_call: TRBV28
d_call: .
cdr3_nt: TGTGCCAGCAGTTTATACGACAGAGGCGCAAAACTGTTTTTT
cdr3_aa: CASSLYDRGAKLFF

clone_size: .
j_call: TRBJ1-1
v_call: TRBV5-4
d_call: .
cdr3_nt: TGTGCCAGCACCCAAGGAGGGGTGAACACTGAAGCTTTCTTT
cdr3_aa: CASTQGGVNTEAFF

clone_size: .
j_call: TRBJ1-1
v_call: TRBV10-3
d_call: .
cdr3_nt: TGTGCCATCAAACCGGAGGCTTCCGAGGGCGAAGCTTTCTTT
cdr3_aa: CAIKPEASEGEAFF

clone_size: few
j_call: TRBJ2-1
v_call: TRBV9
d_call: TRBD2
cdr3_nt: TGTGCCAGCAGCGCCGGAGCGGGGTGGAATGAGCAGTTCTTC
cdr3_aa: CASSAGAGWNEQFF

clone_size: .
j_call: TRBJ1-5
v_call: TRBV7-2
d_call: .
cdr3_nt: TGTGCCAGCAGCTTGGGACGGGCGGCAGGTCAGCCCCAGCATTTT
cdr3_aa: CASSLGRAAGQPQHF

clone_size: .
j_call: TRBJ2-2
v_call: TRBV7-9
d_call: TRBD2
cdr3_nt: TGTGCCAGCAGCTCTCGGACTAGCGGGGGGGATGGCACCGGGGAGCTGTTTTTT
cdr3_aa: CASSSRTSGGDGTGELFF

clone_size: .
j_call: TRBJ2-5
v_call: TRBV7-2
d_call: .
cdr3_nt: TGTGCCAGCAGCTTAGCTAGGACTAGCAGGGGGGAGACCCAGTACTTC
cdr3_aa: CASSLARTSRGETQYF

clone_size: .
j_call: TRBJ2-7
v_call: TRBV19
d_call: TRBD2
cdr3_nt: TGTGCCAGTAGCAGTCTGCAGACTAGCGGGAGAACCTACGAGCAGTACTTC
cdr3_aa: CASSSLQTSGRTYEQYF

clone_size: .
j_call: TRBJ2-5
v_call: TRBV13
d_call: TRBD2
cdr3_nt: TGTGCCAGCAGCTTACCGGGGGGGGAGACCCAGTACTTC
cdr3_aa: CASSLPGGETQYF

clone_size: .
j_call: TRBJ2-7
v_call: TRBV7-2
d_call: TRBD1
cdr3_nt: TGTGCCAGCAGCTCCAGGACAGGGTTAACCTACGAGCAGTACTTC
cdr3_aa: CASSSRTGLTYEQYF

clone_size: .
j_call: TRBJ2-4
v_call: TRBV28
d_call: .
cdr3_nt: TGTGCCAGCAGGCCTCCCCGCGGGACACTCTCCCAGTACTTC
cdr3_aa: CASRPPRGTLSQYF

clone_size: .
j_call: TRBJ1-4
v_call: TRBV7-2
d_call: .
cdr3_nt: TGTGCCAGCAGCCAGACACCTTCGGGTGAAAAACTGTTTTTT
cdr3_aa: CASSQTPSGEKLFF

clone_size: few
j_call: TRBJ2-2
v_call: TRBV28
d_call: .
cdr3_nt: TGTGCCAGCGGGTTGTCTGCCGGGGAGCTGTTTTTT
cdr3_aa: CASGLSAGELFF